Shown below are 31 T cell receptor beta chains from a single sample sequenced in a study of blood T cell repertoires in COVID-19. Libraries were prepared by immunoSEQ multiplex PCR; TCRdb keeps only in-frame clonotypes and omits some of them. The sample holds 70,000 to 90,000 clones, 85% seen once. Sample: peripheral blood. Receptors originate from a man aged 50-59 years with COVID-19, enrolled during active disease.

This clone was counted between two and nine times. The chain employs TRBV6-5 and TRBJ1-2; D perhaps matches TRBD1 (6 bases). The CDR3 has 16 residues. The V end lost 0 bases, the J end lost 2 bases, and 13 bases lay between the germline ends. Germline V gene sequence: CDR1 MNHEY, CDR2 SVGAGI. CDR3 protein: CASSYSRAGDNYGYTF. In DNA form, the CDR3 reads TGTGCCAGCAGTTACTCGAGGGCAGGGGACAACTATGGCTACACCTTC.

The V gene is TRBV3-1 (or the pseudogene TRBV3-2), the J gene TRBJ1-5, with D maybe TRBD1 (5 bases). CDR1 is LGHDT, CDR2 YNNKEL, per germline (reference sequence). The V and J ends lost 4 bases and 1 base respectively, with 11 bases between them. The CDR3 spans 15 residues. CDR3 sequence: CASSLGGGSNQPQHF. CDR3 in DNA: TGTGCCAGCAGCCTCGGCGGGGGGAGCAATCAGCCCCAGCATTTT.

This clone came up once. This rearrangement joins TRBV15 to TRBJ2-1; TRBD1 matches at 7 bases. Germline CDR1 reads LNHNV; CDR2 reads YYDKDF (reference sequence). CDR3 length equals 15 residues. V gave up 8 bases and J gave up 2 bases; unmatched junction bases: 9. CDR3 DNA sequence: TGTGCCACCGACACCGAAGGGGGCACCTACAATGAGCAGTTCTTC. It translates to CATDTEGGTYNEQFF. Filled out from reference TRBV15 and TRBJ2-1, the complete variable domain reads DAMVIQNPRYQVTQFGKPVTLSCSQTLNHNVMYWYQQKSSQAPKLLFHYYDKDFNNEADTPDNFQSRRPNTSFCFLDIRSPGLGDTAMYLCATDTEGGTYNEQFFGPGTRLTVL.

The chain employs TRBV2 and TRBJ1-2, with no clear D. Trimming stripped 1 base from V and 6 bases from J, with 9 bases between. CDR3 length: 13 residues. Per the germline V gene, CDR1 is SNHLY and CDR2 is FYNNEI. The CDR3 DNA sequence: TGTGCCAGCAGTGAAGGTGGGCTTAATGGCTACACCTTC. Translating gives CASSEGGLNGYTF. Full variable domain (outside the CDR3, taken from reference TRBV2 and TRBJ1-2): EPEVTQTPSHQVTQMGQEVILRCVPISNHLYFYWYRQILGQKVEFLVSFYNNEISEKSEIFDDQFSVERPDGSNFTLKIRSTKLEDSAMYFCASSEGGLNGYTFGSGTRLTVV.

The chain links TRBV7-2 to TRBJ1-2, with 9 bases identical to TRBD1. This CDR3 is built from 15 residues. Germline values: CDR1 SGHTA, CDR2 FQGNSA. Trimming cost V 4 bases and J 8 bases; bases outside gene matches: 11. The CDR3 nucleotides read TGTGCCAGCAGCTCCGTATCCGGGACAGGGTCCGGCTACACCTTC. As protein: CASSSVSGTGSGYTF.

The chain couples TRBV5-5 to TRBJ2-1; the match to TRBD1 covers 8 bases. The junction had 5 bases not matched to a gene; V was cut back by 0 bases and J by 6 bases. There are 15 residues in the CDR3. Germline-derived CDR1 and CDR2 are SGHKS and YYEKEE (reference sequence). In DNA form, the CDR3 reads TGTGCCAGCAGCTTGGCCAGGGGGCACTTCAATGAGCAGTTCTTC. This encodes CASSLARGHFNEQFF.

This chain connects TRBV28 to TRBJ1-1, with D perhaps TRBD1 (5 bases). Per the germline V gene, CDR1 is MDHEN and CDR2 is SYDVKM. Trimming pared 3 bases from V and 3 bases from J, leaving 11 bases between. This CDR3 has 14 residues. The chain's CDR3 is CASSLWGEYTEAFF. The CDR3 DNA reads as TGTGCCAGCAGTTTGTGGGGGGAGTACACTGAAGCTTTCTTT.

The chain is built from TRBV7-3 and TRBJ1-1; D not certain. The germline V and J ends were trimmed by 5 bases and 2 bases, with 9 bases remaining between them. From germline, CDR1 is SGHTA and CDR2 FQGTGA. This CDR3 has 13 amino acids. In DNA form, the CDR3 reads TGTGCCAGCAGCGCTACAGCAAACACTGAAGCTTTCTTT. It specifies CASSATANTEAFF.

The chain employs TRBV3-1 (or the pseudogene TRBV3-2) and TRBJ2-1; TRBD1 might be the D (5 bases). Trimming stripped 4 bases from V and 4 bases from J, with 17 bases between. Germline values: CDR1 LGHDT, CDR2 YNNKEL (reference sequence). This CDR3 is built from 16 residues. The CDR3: CASSPRASRGYNEQFF. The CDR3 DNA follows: TGTGCCAGCAGCCCAAGAGCGTCAAGGGGTTACAATGAGCAGTTCTTC.

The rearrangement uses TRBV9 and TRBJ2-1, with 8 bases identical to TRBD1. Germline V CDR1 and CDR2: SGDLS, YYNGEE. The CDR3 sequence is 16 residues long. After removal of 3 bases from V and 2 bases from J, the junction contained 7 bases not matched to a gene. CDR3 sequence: CASSAATGVAYNEQFF. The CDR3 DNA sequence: TGTGCCAGCAGCGCGGCGACAGGGGTAGCCTACAATGAGCAGTTCTTC.

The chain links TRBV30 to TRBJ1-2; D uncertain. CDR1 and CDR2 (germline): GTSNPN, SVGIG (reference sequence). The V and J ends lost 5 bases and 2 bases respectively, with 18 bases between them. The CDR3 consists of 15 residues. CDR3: CAWLLPPVFNYGYTF. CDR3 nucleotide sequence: TGTGCCTGGCTACTACCCCCCGTCTTCAACTATGGCTACACCTTC.

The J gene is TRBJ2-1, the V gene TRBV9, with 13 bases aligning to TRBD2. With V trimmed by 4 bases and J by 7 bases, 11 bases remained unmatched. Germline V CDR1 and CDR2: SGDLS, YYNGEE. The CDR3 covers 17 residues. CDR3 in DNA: TGTGCCAGCAGCTCAGCGGGACTAGCGGGAAGGTGGAATGAGCAGTTCTTC. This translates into CASSSAGLAGRWNEQFF.

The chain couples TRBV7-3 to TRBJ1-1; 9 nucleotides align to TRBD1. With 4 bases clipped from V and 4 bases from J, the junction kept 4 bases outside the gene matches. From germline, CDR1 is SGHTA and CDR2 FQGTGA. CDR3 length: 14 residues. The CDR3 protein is CASSSQGQGTEAFF. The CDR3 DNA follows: TGTGCCAGCAGCTCACAGGGACAGGGCACTGAAGCTTTCTTT.

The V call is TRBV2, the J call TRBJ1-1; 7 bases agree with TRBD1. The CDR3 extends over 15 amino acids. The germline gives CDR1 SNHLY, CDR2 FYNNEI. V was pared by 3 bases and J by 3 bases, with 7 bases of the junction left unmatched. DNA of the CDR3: TGTGCCAGCAGTGAGCCCGACAGGGTTGACACTGAAGCTTTCTTT. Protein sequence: CASSEPDRVDTEAFF.

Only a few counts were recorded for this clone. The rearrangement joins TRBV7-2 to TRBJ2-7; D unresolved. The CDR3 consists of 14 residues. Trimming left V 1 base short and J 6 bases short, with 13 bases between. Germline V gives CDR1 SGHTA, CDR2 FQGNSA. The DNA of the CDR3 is TGTGCCAGCAGCTTAGACGTCCGAAGCCTCGAGCAGTACTTC. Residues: CASSLDVRSLEQYF.

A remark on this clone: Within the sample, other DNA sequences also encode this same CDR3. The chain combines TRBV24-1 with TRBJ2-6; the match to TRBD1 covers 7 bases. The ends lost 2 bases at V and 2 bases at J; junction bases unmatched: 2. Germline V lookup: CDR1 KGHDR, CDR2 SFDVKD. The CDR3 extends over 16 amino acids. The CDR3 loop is CATSDSDRAGANVLTF. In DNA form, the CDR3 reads TGTGCCACCAGTGATTCCGACAGGGCTGGGGCCAACGTCCTGACTTTC.

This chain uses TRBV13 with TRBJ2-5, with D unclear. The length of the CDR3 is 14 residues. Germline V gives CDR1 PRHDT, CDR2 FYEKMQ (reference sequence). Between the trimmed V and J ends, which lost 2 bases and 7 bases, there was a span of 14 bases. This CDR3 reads CASSLLSELRTQYF. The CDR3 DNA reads TGTGCCAGCAGCTTATTGTCTGAGTTGCGGACCCAGTACTTC. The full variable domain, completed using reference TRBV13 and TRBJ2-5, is AAGVIQSPRHLIKEKRETATLKCYPIPRHDTVYWYQQGPGQDPQFLISFYEKMQSDKGSIPDRFSAQQFSDYHSELNMSSLELGDSALYFCASSLLSELRTQYFGPGTRLLVL.

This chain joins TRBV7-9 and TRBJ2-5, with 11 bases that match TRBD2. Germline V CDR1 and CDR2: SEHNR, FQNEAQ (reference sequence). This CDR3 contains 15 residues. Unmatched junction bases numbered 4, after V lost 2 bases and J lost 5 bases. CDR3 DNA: TGTGCCAGCAGCTTACTAGCGGGAGGAGGGGAGACCCAGTACTTC. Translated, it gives CASSLLAGGGETQYF.

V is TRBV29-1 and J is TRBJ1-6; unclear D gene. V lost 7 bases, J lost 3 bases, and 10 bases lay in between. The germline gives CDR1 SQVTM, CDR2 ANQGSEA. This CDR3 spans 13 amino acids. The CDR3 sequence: CSARRGYNSPLHF. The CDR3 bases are TGCAGCGCTAGACGGGGCTATAATTCACCCCTCCACTTT.

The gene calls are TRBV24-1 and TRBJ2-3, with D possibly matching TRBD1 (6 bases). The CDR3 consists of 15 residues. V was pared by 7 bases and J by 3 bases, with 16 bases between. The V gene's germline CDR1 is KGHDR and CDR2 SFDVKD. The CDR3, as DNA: TGTGCCACCAGCCCGACAGGAGAAAGAACAGATACGCAGTATTTT. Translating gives CATSPTGERTDTQYF.

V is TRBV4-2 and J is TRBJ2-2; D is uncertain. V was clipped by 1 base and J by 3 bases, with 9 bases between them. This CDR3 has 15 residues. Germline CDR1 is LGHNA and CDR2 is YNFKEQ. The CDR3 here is CASSQGAEHTGELFF. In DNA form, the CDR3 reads TGTGCCAGCAGCCAAGGCGCGGAGCACACCGGGGAGCTGTTTTTT.

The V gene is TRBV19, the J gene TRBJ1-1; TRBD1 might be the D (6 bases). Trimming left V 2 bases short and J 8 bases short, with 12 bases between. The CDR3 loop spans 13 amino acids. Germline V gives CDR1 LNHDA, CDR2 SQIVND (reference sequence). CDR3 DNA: TGTGCCAGTAGTATACAACCCAGGGGAGAAGCTTTCTTT. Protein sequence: CASSIQPRGEAFF.

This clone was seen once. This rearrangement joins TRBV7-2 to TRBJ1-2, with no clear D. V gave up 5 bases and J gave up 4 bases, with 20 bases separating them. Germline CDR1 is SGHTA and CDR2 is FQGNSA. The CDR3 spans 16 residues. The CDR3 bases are TGTGCCAGCAGCCAGGCCCCAACCCAACCCCTCTATGGCTACACCTTC. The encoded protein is CASSQAPTQPLYGYTF. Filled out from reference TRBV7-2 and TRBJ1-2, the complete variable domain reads GAGVSQSPSNKVTEKGKDVELRCDPISGHTALYWYRQSLGQGLEFLIYFQGNSAPDKSGLPSDRFSAERTGGSVSTLTIQRTQQEDSAVYLCASSQAPTQPLYGYTFGSGTRLTVV.

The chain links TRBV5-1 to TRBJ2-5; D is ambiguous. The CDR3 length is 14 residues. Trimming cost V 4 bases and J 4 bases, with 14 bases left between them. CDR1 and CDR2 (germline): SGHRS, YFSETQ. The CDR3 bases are TGCGCCAGCAGCCGAGCGATTGAAGGAGAGACCCAGTACTTC. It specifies CASSRAIEGETQYF.

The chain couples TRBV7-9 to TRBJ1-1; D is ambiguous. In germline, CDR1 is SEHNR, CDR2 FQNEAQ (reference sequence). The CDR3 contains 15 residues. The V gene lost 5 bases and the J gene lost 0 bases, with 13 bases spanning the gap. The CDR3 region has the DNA TGTGCCAGCAGCCTCCGGGAGCTCATGAACACTGAAGCTTTCTTT. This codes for CASSLRELMNTEAFF.

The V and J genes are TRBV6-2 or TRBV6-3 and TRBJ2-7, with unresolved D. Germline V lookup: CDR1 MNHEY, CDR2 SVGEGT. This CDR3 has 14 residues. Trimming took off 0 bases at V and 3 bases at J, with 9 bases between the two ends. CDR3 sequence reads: CASSYSKSNYEQYF. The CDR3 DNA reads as TGTGCCAGCAGTTACTCGAAGAGCAACTACGAGCAGTACTTC.

CDR3 protein: CSAGVREQYF. The CDR3 nucleotides read TGCAGTGCCGGGGTCAGGGAGCAGTACTTC. The chain joins TRBV20-1 to TRBJ2-7; weak D call: TRBD2 (5 bases). Trimming left V 6 bases short and J 7 bases short, with 10 bases between. Germline CDR1 is DFQATT and CDR2 is SNEGSKA (reference sequence). The CDR3 is 10 amino acids.

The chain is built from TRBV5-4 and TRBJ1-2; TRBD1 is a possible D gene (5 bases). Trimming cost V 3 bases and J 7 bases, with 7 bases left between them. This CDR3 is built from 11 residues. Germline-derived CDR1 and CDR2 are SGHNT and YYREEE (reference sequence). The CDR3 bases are TGTGCCAGCAGCTGGGGGGGTGGCTACACCTTC. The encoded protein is CASSWGGGYTF.

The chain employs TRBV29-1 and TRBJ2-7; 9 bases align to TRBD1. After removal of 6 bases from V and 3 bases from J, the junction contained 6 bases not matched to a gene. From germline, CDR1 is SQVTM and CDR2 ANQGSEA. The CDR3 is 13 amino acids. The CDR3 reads CSVVQGALYEQYF. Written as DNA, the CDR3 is TGCAGCGTCGTACAGGGGGCCCTCTACGAGCAGTACTTC.

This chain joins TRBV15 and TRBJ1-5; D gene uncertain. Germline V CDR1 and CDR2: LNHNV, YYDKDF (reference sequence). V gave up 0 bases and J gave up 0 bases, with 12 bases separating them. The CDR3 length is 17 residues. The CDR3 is CATSRERAGSSNQPQHF. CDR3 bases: TGTGCCACCAGCAGAGAAAGGGCGGGCAGTAGCAATCAGCCCCAGCATTTT.

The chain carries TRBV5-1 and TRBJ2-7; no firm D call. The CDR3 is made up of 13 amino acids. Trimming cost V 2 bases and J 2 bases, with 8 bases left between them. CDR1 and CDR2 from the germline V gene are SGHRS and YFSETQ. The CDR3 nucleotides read TGCGCCAGCAGCTTCGAGGCTACCTACGAGCAGTACTTC. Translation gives CASSFEATYEQYF.